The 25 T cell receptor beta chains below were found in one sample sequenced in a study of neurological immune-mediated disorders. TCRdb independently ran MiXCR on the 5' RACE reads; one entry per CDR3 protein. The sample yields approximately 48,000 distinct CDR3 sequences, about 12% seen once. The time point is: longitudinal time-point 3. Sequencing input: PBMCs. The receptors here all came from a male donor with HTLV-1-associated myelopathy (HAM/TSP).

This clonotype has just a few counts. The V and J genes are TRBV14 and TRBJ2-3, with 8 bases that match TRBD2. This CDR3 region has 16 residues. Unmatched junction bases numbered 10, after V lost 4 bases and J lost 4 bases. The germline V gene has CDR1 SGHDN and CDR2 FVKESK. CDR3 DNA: TGTGCCAGCAGCCCTTCCCGGACTAGCAGTTCAGATACGCAGTATTTT. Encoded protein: CASSPSRTSSSDTQYF.

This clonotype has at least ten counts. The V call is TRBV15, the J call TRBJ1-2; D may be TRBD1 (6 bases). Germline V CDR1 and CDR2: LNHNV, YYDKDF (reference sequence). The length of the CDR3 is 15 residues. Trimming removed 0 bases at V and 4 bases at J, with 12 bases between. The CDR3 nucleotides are TGTGCCACCAGCAGAGACAGGGGACTTGGCTATGGCTACACCTTC. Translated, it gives CATSRDRGLGYGYTF.

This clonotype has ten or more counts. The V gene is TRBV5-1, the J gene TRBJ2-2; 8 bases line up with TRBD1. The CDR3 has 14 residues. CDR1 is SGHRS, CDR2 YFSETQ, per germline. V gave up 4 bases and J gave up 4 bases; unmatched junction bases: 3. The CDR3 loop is CASSDQGATGELFF. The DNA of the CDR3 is TGCGCCAGCAGCGATCAGGGGGCCACCGGGGAGCTGTTTTTT.

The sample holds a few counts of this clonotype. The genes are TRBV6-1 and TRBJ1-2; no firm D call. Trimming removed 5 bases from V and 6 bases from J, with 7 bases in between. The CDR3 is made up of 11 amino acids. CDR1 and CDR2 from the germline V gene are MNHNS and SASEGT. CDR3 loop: CASSNQHGYTF. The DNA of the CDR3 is TGTGCCAGCAGTAACCAGCATGGCTACACCTTC.

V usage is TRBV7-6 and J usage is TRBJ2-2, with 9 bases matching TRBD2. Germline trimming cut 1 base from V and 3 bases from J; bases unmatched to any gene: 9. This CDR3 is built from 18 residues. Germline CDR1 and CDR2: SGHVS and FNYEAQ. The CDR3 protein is CASSLVFGTSNHTGELFF. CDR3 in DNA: TGTGCCAGCAGCTTAGTTTTTGGGACTAGCAATCACACCGGGGAGCTGTTTTTT.

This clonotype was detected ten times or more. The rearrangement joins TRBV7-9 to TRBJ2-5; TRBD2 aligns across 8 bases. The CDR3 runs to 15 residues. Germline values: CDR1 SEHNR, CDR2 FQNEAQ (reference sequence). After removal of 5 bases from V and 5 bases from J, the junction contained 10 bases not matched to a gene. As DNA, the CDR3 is TGTGCCAGCAGCACAACAGCGGGGGCCGGGGAGACCCAGTACTTC. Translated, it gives CASSTTAGAGETQYF.

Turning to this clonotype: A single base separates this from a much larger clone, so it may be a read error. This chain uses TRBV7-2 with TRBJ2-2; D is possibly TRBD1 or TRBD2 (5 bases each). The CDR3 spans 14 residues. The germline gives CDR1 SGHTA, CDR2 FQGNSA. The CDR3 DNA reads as TGTGCCAGCAGCTTAGAGGGGATCGCCGGGGAGCCGTTTTTT. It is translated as CASSLEGIAGEPFF.

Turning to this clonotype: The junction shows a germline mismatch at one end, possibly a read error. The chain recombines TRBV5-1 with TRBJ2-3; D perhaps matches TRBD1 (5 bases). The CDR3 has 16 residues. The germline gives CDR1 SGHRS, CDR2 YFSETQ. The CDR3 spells CTSSTVTASGTDTQYF. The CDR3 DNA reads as TGCACCAGCAGCACAGTGACAGCCTCGGGCACAGATACGCAGTATTTT.

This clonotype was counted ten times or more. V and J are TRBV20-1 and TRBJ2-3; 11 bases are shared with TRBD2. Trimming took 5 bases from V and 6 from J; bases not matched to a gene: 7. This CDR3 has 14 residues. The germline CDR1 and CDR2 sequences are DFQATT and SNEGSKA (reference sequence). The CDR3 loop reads CSAVSGGAGDTQYF. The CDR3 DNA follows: TGCAGTGCTGTTAGCGGGGGGGCGGGGGATACGCAGTATTTT.

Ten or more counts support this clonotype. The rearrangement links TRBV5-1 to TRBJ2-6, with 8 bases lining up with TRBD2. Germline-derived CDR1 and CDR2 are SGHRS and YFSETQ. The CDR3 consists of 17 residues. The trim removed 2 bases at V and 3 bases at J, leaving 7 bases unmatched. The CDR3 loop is CASSFGGDPGGANVLTF. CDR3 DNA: TGCGCCAGCAGCTTCGGGGGGGATCCTGGTGGGGCCAACGTCCTGACTTTC.

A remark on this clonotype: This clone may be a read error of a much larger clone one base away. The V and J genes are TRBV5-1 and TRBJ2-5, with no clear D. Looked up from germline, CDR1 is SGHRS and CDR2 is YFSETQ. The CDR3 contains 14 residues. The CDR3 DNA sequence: TGCGCCAGCAGCTTGGGAGGCACACTGGAGACCCGGTACTTC. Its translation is CASSLGGTLETRYF.

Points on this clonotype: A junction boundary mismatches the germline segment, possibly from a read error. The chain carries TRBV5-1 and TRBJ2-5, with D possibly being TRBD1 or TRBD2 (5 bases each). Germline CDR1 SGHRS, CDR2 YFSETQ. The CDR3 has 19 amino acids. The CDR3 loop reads CASSLRWPRSSRGQGTKYF. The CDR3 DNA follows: TGCGCCAGCAGCTTGCGGTGGCCACGGAGCTCGAGAGGACAAGGGACCAAGTACTTC.

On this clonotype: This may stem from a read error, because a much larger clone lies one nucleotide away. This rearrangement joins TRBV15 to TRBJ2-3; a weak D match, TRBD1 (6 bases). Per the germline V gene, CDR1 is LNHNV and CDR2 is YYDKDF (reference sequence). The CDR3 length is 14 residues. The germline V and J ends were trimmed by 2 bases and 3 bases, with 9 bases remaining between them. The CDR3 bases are TGTGCCACCAGCAGACCCAGGGGTACAGATACGCAGTATTTT. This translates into CATSRPRGTDTQYF.

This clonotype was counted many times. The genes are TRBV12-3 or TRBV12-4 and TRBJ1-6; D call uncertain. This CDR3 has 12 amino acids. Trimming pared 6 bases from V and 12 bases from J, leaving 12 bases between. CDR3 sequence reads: CASSPGQRPLHF. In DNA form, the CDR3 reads TGTGCCAGCAGCCCTGGGCAGAGACCCCTCCACTTT.

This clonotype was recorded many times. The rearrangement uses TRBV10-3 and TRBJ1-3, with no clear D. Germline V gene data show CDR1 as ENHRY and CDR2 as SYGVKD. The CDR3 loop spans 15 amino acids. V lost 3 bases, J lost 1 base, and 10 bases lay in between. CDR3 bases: TGTGCCATCAGTGAATTTCTGGGATCTGGAAACACCATATATTTT. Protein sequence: CAISEFLGSGNTIYF.

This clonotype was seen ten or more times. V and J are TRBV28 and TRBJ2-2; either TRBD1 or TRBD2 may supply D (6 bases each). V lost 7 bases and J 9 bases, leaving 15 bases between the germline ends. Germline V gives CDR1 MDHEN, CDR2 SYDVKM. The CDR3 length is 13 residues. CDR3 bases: TGTGCCAGCATCGTATTGGGGGGCCGGGAGCTGTTTTTT. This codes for CASIVLGGRELFF.

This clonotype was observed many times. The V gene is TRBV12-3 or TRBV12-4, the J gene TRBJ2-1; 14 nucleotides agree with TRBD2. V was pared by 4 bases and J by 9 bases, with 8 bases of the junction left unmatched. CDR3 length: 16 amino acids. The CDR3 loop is CASSSQTSGGASEQFF. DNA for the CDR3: TGTGCCAGCAGTTCCCAGACTAGCGGGGGGGCCAGTGAGCAGTTCTTC.

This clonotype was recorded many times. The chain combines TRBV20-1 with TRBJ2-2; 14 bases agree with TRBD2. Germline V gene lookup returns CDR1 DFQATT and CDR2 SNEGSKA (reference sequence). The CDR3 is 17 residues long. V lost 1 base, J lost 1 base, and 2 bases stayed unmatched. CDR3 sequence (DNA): TGCAGTGCTAGAGGCGGGACTAGCGGGGGGAACACCGGGGAGCTGTTTTTT. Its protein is CSARGGTSGGNTGELFF.

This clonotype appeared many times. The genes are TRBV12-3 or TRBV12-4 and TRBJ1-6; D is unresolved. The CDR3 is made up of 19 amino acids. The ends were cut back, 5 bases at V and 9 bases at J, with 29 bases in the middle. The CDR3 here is CASSPRRRATFGRASPLHF. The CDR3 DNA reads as TGTGCCAGCAGTCCAAGGAGGAGGGCCACCTTCGGGCGGGCTTCACCCCTCCACTTT.

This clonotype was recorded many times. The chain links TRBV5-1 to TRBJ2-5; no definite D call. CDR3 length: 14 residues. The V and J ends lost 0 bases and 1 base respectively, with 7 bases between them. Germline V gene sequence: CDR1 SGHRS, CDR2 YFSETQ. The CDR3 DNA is TGCGCCAGCAGCTTGGGCGATCTCCAAGAGACCCAGTACTTC. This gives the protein CASSLGDLQETQYF.

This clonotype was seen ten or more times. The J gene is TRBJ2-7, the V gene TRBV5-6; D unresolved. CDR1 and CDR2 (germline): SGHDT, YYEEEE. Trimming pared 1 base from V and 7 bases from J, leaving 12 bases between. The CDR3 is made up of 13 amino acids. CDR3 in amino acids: CASSLTGVREQYF. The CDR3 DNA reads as TGTGCCAGCAGCTTGACGGGCGTCCGGGAGCAGTACTTC.

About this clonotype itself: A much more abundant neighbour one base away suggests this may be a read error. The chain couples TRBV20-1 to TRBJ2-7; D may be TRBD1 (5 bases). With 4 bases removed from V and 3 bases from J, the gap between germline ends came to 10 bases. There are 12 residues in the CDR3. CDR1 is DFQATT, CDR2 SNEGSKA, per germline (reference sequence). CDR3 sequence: CSAMVGLYEQYF. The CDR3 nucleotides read TGCAGTGCTATGGTGGGGCTCTACGAGCAGTACTTC.

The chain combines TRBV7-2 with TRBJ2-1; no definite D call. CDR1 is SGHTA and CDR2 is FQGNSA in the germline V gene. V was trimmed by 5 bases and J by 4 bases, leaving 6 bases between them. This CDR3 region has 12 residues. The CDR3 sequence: CASSANYNEQFF. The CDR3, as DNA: TGTGCCAGCAGCGCCAATTACAATGAGCAGTTCTTC.

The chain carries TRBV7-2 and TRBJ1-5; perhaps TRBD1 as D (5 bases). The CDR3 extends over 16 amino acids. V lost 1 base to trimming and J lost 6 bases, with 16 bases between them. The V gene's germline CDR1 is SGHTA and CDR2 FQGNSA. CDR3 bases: TGTGCCAGCAGCTTAGGTGGAGGGGCGTTTGGTCAGCCCCAGCATTTT. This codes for CASSLGGGAFGQPQHF.

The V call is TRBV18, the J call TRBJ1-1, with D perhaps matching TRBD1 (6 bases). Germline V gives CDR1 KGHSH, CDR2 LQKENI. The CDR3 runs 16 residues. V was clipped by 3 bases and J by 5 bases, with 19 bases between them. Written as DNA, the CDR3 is TGTGCCAGCTCACCTTTTCAGATAGGGGGGCAAACTGAAGCTTTCTTT. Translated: CASSPFQIGGQTEAFF.